This is a list of T cell receptor beta chains from one sample in a study of beta chain features in type 1 diabetes. Sequencing was performed with immunoSEQ multiplex PCR; in TCRdb, only in-frame clones are kept and a portion is missing. The table lists over 500,000 clones, roughly a sixth of them singletons, with approximately 0.087% in the top ten. Sequencing was carried out using naive CD4+ T cells from blood. All receptors come from a man aged 18-30 years in good health. CDR3s include the opening cysteine and the closing phenylalanine or tryptophan. Each record gives: J gene, V gene, D gene, clone size, CDR3 protein, CDR3 DNA. A D gene is named only where the DNA matches it firmly. The size field is filled for only some rows; it gives once, few, many or a size class.

J: TRBJ1-1
V: TRBV5-1
D: -
size: -
CDR3: CASSPSGGNTEAFF
DNA: TGCGCCAGCAGCCCCAGCGGGGGGAACACTGAAGCTTTCTTT

J: TRBJ2-3
V: TRBV7-8
D: -
size: -
CDR3: CASSSPGETDTQYF
DNA: TGTGCCAGCAGCTCGCCCGGGGAGACAGATACGCAGTATTTT

J: TRBJ1-2
V: TRBV7-2
D: -
size: -
CDR3: CASSLRTENYGYTF
DNA: TGTGCCAGCAGTCTACGGACCGAGAACTATGGCTACACCTTC

J: TRBJ1-1
V: TRBV6-1
D: -
size: -
CDR3: CASSEAGILNTEAFF
DNA: TGTGCCAGCAGTGAAGCGGGGATACTGAACACTGAAGCTTTCTTT

J: TRBJ1-5
V: TRBV29-1
D: -
size: few
CDR3: CSVSFVVGSNQPQHF
DNA: TGCAGCGTTTCTTTTGTAGTCGGAAGCAATCAGCCCCAGCATTTT

J: TRBJ1-4
V: TRBV7-2
D: -
size: -
CDR3: CASSAPGAGEKLFF
DNA: TGTGCCAGCAGCGCTCCAGGGGCAGGGGAAAAACTGTTTTTT

J: TRBJ2-1
V: TRBV28
D: -
size: few
CDR3: CASRPRGRGYNEQFF
DNA: TGTGCCAGCAGACCGAGGGGGAGAGGGTACAATGAGCAGTTCTTC

J: TRBJ2-5
V: TRBV7-2
D: -
size: -
CDR3: CASSFLLALKETQYF
DNA: TGTGCCAGCAGCTTTCTACTAGCTTTGAAAGAGACCCAGTACTTC

J: TRBJ1-1
V: TRBV30
D: -
size: -
CDR3: CAWTGVGGGNTEAFF
DNA: TGTGCCTGGACAGGCGTGGGCGGGGGGAACACTGAAGCTTTCTTT

J: TRBJ2-3
V: TRBV27
D: -
size: -
CDR3: CASSLPKGPGGTDTQYF
DNA: TGTGCCAGCAGTTTACCAAAGGGGCCCGGAGGCACAGATACGCAGTATTTT

J: TRBJ2-1
V: TRBV7-9
D: TRBD1
size: few
CDR3: CASSLYSGTGKSYNEQFF
DNA: TGTGCCAGCAGCCTTTATTCCGGGACAGGTAAATCCTACAATGAGCAGTTCTTC

J: TRBJ2-1
V: TRBV10-3
D: -
size: few
CDR3: CAISGLTSSYNEQFF
DNA: TGTGCCATCAGTGGACTTACCAGCTCCTACAATGAGCAGTTCTTC

J: TRBJ1-4
V: TRBV9
D: -
size: few
CDR3: CASSVDEGRREKLFF
DNA: TGTGCCAGCAGCGTAGACGAGGGGAGGAGGGAAAAACTGTTTTTT

J: TRBJ2-5
V: TRBV4-3
D: TRBD2
size: -
CDR3: CASSLGTSGIGETQYF
DNA: TGCGCCAGCAGCCTGGGGACTAGCGGGATAGGTGAGACCCAGTACTTC

J: TRBJ2-1
V: TRBV29-1
D: TRBD2
size: -
CDR3: CSAETSGAIKQFF
DNA: TGCAGCGCCGAGACTAGCGGGGCCATAAAGCAGTTCTTC

J: TRBJ1-1
V: TRBV28
D: -
size: -
CDR3: CASRGAGGFAEAFF
DNA: TGTGCCAGCAGGGGTGCTGGGGGGTTCGCTGAAGCTTTCTTT

J: TRBJ1-4
V: TRBV5-5
D: -
size: -
CDR3: CASSLIGSNEKLFF
DNA: TGTGCCAGCAGCTTGATTGGGTCCAATGAAAAACTGTTTTTT

J: TRBJ1-2
V: TRBV7-9
D: -
size: -
CDR3: CASRITWGLSYTF
DNA: TGTGCCAGCAGAATCACATGGGGGTTAAGCTACACCTTC

J: TRBJ1-1
V: TRBV10-3
D: -
size: few
CDR3: CAVRFGMNTEAFF
DNA: TGTGCCGTCCGATTCGGGATGAACACTGAAGCTTTCTTT

J: TRBJ2-1
V: TRBV25-1
D: -
size: few
CDR3: CASSEQLDEQFF
DNA: TGTGCCAGCAGTGAACAGTTGGATGAGCAGTTCTTC

J: TRBJ2-7
V: TRBV19
D: -
size: -
CDR3: CASSIGTLIYEQYF
DNA: TGTGCCAGTAGTATAGGTACGCTTATCTACGAGCAGTACTTC

J: TRBJ1-2
V: TRBV7-9
D: -
size: -
CDR3: CASSSHSNYGYTF
DNA: TGTGCCAGCAGCTCTCACAGTAACTATGGCTACACCTTC

J: TRBJ2-1
V: TRBV4-3
D: -
size: -
CDR3: CASSRKGPMNEQFF
DNA: TGCGCCAGCAGCCGAAAGGGGCCTATGAATGAGCAGTTCTTC

J: TRBJ2-7
V: TRBV27
D: -
size: few
CDR3: CASSLDRGPYEQYF
DNA: TGTGCCAGCAGCCTCGACAGAGGTCCCTACGAGCAGTACTTC

J: TRBJ2-7
V: TRBV7-8
D: TRBD2
size: few
CDR3: CASKTTSGYSYEQYF
DNA: TGTGCCAGCAAAACGACTAGCGGGTACTCCTACGAGCAGTACTTC

J: TRBJ2-3
V: TRBV28
D: -
size: -
CDR3: CASSFGGITDTQYF
DNA: TGTGCCAGCAGTTTCGGGGGCATCACAGATACGCAGTATTTT

J: TRBJ2-3
V: TRBV7-8
D: TRBD2
size: few
CDR3: CASSKRTSGGARDTQYF
DNA: TGTGCCAGCAGCAAACGGACTAGCGGGGGGGCCCGGGATACGCAGTATTTT

J: TRBJ2-1
V: TRBV27
D: -
size: -
CDR3: CASSRSWSSYNEQFF
DNA: TGTGCCAGCTCCAGGAGCTGGAGCTCCTACAATGAGCAGTTCTTC

J: TRBJ2-2
V: TRBV5-6
D: -
size: -
CDR3: CASSLLVQPPNTGELFF
DNA: TGTGCCAGCAGCCTTCTCGTACAACCTCCGAACACCGGGGAGCTGTTTTTT

J: TRBJ2-7
V: TRBV5-1
D: TRBD2
size: few
CDR3: CASSGERGGHEQYF
DNA: TGCGCCAGCAGCGGCGAGCGGGGGGGCCACGAGCAGTACTTC

J: TRBJ2-5
V: TRBV25-1
D: TRBD2
size: few
CDR3: CASRLAGGPGTQYF
DNA: TGTGCCAGCAGACTAGCGGGAGGGCCGGGGACCCAGTACTTC

J: TRBJ1-5
V: TRBV15
D: -
size: few
CDR3: CATSGQSNQPQHF
DNA: TGTGCCACCAGCGGACAGAGCAATCAGCCCCAGCATTTT

J: TRBJ2-7
V: TRBV19
D: -
size: few
CDR3: CASSSGGLAYEQYF
DNA: TGTGCCAGTAGTAGTGGTGGGTTGGCCTACGAGCAGTACTTC

J: TRBJ2-5
V: TRBV7-2
D: TRBD1
size: -
CDR3: CASSRTPLRDSQETQYF
DNA: TGTGCCAGCAGCCGCACCCCGCTCCGGGACAGCCAAGAGACCCAGTACTTC

J: TRBJ2-5
V: TRBV7-3
D: -
size: few
CDR3: CASSLTSGLQETQYF
DNA: TGTGCCAGCAGCTTAACTAGCGGACTCCAAGAGACCCAGTACTTC

J: TRBJ1-1
V: TRBV29-1
D: -
size: few
CDR3: CSVAGRMNTEAFF
DNA: TGCAGCGTTGCGGGAAGGATGAACACTGAAGCTTTCTTT

J: TRBJ1-5
V: TRBV19
D: TRBD1
size: few
CDR3: CASSIDPTGGYSNQPQHF
DNA: TGTGCCAGTAGTATAGATCCAACAGGGGGCTATAGCAATCAGCCCCAGCATTTT

J: TRBJ1-3
V: TRBV28
D: -
size: few
CDR3: CASSLVLVTGNTIYF
DNA: TGTGCCAGCAGTTTAGTTTTGGTTACTGGAAACACCATATATTTT

J: TRBJ2-6
V: TRBV6-1
D: TRBD1
size: -
CDR3: CASSASGTGISGANVLTF
DNA: TGTGCCAGCAGTGCTTCCGGGACAGGGATCTCTGGGGCCAACGTCCTGACTTTC

J: TRBJ2-1
V: TRBV11-2
D: -
size: few
CDR3: CASSSGTRYNEQFF
DNA: TGTGCCAGCAGCTCTGGGACCAGATACAATGAGCAGTTCTTC

J: TRBJ1-2
V: TRBV27
D: -
size: -
CDR3: CASSGRRGMGNYGYTF
DNA: TGTGCCAGCAGTGGCCGAAGGGGAATGGGTAACTATGGCTACACCTTC

J: TRBJ2-1
V: TRBV5-1
D: -
size: few
CDR3: CASSRPEGPVYNEQFF
DNA: TGCGCCAGCAGCAGGCCCGAAGGACCCGTCTACAATGAGCAGTTCTTC

J: TRBJ2-7
V: TRBV28
D: -
size: -
CDR3: CASKAADSYEQYF
DNA: TGTGCCAGCAAGGCAGCAGACTCCTACGAGCAGTACTTC

J: TRBJ1-5
V: TRBV5-4
D: -
size: -
CDR3: CASSPGLDNQPQHF
DNA: TGTGCCAGCAGCCCGGGACTGGACAATCAGCCCCAGCATTTT

J: TRBJ2-7
V: TRBV10-3
D: -
size: -
CDR3: CAISESTGASGSSYEQYF
DNA: TGTGCCATCAGTGAGTCGACTGGTGCCTCAGGAAGCTCCTACGAGCAGTACTTC

J: TRBJ2-7
V: TRBV9
D: -
size: -
CDR3: CASSVTVDSYEQYF
DNA: TGTGCCAGCAGCGTTACAGTGGACTCCTACGAGCAGTACTTC

J: TRBJ2-5
V: TRBV5-1
D: -
size: few
CDR3: CASSAYRDQETQYF
DNA: TGCGCCAGCAGCGCGTACAGGGATCAAGAGACCCAGTACTTC

J: TRBJ2-1
V: TRBV2
D: -
size: few
CDR3: CASSVNRDYNEQFF
DNA: TGTGCCAGCAGTGTAAACAGGGACTACAATGAGCAGTTCTTC

J: TRBJ2-1
V: TRBV9
D: -
size: few
CDR3: CASSPRGAGFYNEQFF
DNA: TGTGCCAGCAGCCCGAGGGGTGCAGGATTCTACAATGAGCAGTTCTTC

J: TRBJ2-7
V: TRBV6-1
D: -
size: few
CDR3: CASSVRGDWAYEQYF
DNA: TGTGCCAGCAGTGTAAGAGGGGATTGGGCCTACGAGCAGTACTTC

J: TRBJ2-1
V: TRBV6-5
D: -
size: few
CDR3: CASTKSGNDNEQFF
DNA: TGTGCCAGCACGAAGTCGGGGAATGACAATGAGCAGTTCTTC

J: TRBJ2-5
V: TRBV7-3
D: TRBD2
size: few
CDR3: CASSLTSSGVETQYF
DNA: TGTGCCAGCAGCTTAACATCTAGCGGGGTTGAGACCCAGTACTTC

J: TRBJ1-6
V: TRBV27
D: TRBD1
size: -
CDR3: CASSLHASDRVSPLHF
DNA: TGTGCCAGCAGTTTACACGCCTCGGACAGGGTTTCACCCCTCCACTTT

J: TRBJ2-1
V: TRBV7-9
D: TRBD2
size: -
CDR3: CASSFLAAGYNEQFF
DNA: TGTGCCAGCAGCTTTCTAGCGGCCGGATACAATGAGCAGTTCTTC